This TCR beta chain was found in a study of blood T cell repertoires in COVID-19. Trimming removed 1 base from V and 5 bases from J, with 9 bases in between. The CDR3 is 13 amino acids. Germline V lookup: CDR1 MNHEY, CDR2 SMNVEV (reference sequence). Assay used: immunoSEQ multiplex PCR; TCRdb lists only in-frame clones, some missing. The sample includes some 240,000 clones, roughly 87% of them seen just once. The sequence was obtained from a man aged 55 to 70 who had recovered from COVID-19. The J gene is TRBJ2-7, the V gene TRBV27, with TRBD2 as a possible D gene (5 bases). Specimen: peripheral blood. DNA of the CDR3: TGTGCCAGCAGTTTATTCGCGGGCAACGAGCAGTACTTC. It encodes CASSLFAGNEQYF.